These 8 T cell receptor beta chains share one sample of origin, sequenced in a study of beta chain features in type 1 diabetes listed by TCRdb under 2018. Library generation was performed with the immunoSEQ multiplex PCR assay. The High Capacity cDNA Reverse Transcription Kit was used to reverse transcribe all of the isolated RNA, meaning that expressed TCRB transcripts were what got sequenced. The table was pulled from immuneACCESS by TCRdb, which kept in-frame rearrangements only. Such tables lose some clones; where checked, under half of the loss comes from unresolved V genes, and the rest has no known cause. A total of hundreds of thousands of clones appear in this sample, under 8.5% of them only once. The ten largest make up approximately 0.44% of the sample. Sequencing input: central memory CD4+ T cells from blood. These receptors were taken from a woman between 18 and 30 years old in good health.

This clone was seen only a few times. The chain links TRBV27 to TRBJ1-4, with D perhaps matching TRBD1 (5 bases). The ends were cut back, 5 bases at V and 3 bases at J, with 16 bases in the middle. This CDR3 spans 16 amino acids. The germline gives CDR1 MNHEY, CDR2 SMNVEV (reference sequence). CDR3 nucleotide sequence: TGTGCCAGCAGTCCTCGGCGGGGACCGCCTAATGAAAAACTGTTTTTT. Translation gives CASSPRRGPPNEKLFF.

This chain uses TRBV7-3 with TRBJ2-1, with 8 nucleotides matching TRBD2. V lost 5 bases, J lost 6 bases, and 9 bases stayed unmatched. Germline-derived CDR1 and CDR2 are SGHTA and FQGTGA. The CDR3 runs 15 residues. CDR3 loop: CASSASRLASNEQFF. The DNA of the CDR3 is TGTGCCAGCAGCGCGTCTAGACTAGCGAGCAATGAGCAGTTCTTC.

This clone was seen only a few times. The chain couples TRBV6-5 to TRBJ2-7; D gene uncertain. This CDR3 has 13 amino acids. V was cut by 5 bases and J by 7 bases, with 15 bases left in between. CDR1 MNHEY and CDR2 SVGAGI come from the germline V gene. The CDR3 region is CASSDPPSREQYF. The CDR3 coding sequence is TGTGCCAGCAGTGATCCTCCTAGTCGGGAGCAGTACTTC.

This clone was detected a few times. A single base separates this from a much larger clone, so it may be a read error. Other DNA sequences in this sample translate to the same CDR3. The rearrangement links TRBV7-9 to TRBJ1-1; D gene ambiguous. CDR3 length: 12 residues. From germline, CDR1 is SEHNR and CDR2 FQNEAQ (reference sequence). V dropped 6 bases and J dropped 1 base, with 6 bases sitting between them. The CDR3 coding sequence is TGTGCCAGCAGGTTGAAGAACACTGAAGCTTTCTTT. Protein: CASRLKNTEAFF. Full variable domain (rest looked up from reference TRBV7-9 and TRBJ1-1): DTGVSQNPRHKITKRGQNVTFRCDPISEHNRLYWYRQTLGQGPEFLTYFQNEAQLEKSRLLSDRFSAERPKGSFSTLEIQRTEQGDSAMYLCASRLKNTEAFFGQGTRLTVV.

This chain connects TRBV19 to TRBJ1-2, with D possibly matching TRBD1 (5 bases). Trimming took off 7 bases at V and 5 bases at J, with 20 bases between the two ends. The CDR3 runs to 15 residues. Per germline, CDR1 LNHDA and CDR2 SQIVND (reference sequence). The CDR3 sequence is CASKKQEDDGYGYTF. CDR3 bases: TGTGCCAGTAAGAAACAGGAAGACGACGGGTATGGCTACACCTTC.

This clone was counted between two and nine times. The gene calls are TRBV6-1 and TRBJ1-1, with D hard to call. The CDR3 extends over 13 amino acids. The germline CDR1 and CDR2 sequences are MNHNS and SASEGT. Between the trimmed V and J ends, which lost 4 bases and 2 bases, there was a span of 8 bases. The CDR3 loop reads CASSVDPNTEAFF. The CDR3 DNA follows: TGTGCCAGCAGTGTGGACCCCAACACTGAAGCTTTCTTT.

CDR3 nucleotides: TGTGCCATCAGTGAGCCCGACAGGGTTGATGGAGAGACCCAGTACTTC. It encodes CAISEPDRVDGETQYF. J is TRBJ2-5 and V is TRBV10-3; 7 bases map to TRBD1. The germline CDR1 and CDR2 sequences are ENHRY and SYGVKD. This CDR3 is built from 16 residues. The J segment lost 4 bases and the V segment lost 2 bases, leaving 10 bases of the junction unmatched.

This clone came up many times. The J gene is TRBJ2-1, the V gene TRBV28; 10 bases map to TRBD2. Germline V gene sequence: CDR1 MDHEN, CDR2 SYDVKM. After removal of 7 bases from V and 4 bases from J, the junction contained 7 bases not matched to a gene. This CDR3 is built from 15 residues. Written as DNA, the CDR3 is TGTGCCAGCACTACGGGACTAGCGTTGTACAATGAGCAGTTCTTC. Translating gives CASTTGLALYNEQFF.